This paragraph covers one TCR beta chain sequence. Its target is unknown. These data belong to a study of blood T cells in healthy people across ages. Study context: In model experiments, template switching was able to capture about one barcoded beta molecule for every two T cells that were present.

Alongside a J-beta primer mix, a sample-barcoded 5' primer served in a second PCR lasting about 7 to 11 cycles. A template-switch adaptor that had 12 random nucleotides put a tag on each cDNA molecule. In TCRdb, the 5' RACE reads were re-called with MiXCR into one record per CDR3 protein. The table has some 780,000 distinct CDR3 sequences, roughly 56% seen once. Notes on the study in general: As age increased, TCR beta diversity per million T cells fell in a roughly linear fashion.

The CDR3 consists of 17 residues. Per germline, CDR1 SGDLS and CDR2 YYNGEE. Trimming removed 0 bases from V and 0 bases from J, with 13 bases in between. The origin of this receptor is a man aged 35-49 years in good health. The V call is TRBV9, the J call TRBJ2-1; no clear D. Sequenced sample: blood. CDR3 in amino acids: CASSVVQAPSSYNEQFF. CDR3 nucleotide sequence: TGTGCCAGCAGCGTAGTGCAGGCTCCTAGCTCCTACAATGAGCAGTTCTTC.